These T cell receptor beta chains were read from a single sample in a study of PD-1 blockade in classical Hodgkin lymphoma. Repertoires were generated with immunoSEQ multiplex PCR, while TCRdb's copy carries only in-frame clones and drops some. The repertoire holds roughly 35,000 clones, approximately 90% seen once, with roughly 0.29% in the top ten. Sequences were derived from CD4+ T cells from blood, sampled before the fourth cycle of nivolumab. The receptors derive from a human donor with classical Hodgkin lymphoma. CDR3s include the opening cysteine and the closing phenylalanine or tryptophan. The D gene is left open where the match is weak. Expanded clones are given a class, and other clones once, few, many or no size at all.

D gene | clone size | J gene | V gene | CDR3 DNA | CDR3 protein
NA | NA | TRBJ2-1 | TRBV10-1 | TGCGCCAGCAGTGAGTCGAGAGCTAGCCCCCCCTACAATGAGCAGTTCTTC | CASSESRASPPYNEQFF
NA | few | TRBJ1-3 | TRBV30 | TGTGCCTGGAGTGTACGCGGCAGGCACACCATATATTTT | CAWSVRGRHTIYF
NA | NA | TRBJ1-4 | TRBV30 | TGTGCCTGGAGTGTTGGGAGGCGAAATGAAAAACTGTTTTTT | CAWSVGRRNEKLFF
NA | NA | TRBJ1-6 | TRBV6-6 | TGTGCCAGCACCCAGACACCGGATAATTCACCCCTCCACTTT | CASTQTPDNSPLHF
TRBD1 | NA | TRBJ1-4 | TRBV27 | TGTGCCAGCAGTACTACAGGGGGGTCAACTAATGAAAAACTGTTTTTT | CASSTTGGSTNEKLFF
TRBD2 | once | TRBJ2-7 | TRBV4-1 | TGCGCCAGCAGCCCGCGACTGATAGCGGGGTTGAGGTACGAGCAGTACTTC | CASSPRLIAGLRYEQYF
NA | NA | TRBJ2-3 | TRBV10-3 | TGTGCCATCAAGCCGGGGGGCGTAGGCACAGATACGCAGTATTTT | CAIKPGGVGTDTQYF
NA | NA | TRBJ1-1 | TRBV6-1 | TGTGCCAGCAGTGAAAGGGGAGGGAACACTGAAGCTTTCTTT | CASSERGGNTEAFF
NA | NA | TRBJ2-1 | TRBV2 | TGTGCCAGCAGTGTTTGGCAGGACCTTGAGCAGTTCTTC | CASSVWQDLEQFF
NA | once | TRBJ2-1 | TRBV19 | TGTGCCAGTAGTATAGCAGGGGCGGAATCCCGCCCGTACAATGAGCAGTTCTTC | CASSIAGAESRPYNEQFF
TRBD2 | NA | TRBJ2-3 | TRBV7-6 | TGTGCCAGCAGCTATCTAGCGGGAGGGCCTATCGCAGATACGCAGTATTTT | CASSYLAGGPIADTQYF
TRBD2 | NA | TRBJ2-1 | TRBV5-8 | TGTGCCAGCAGCTTGGGGTGGCTAGCGGGAGCCCATGAGCAGTTCTTC | CASSLGWLAGAHEQFF
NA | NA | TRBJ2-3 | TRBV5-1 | TGCGCCAGCAGCCTCGGGACCATCACAGATACGCAGTATTTT | CASSLGTITDTQYF
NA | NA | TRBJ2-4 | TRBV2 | TGTGCCAGCAGGAGACGACAGGCTGATAACATTCAGTACTTC | CASRRRQADNIQYF
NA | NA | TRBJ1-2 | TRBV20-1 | TGCAGTGCTAGTATCCCGGGAGGCTACACCTTC | CSASIPGGYTF
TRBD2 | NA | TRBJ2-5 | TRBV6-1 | TGTGCCAGCAACCTAGCGGGGCAAGAGACCCAGTACTTC | CASNLAGQETQYF
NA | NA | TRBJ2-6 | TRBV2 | TGTGCCAGCAGTACTCCCGGGCCTCTGCCTGGGGCCAACGTCCTGACTTTC | CASSTPGPLPGANVLTF
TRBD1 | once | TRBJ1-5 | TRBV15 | TGTGCCACCAGCAATGACAGGGGGCATCAGCCCCAGCATTTT | CATSNDRGHQPQHF
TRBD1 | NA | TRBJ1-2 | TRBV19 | TGTGCCAGTAGTACAGACAGGGGACTTGGTGGCTACACCTTC | CASSTDRGLGGYTF
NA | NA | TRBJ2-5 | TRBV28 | TGTGCCAGCAGTTCAACAGGGTACGGAGAGACCCAGTACTTC | CASSSTGYGETQYF
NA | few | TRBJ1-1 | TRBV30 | TGTGCCTGGATTTTACAGGGTAGGAACACTGAAGCTTTCTTT | CAWILQGRNTEAFF
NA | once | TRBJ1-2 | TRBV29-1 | TGCAGCGTGGAGGGAACAGGGTTGGGCTACACCTTC | CSVEGTGLGYTF
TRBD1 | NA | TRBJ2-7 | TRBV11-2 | TGTGCCAGCAGCAAGGGGACAGTAGGGCCCTACGAGCAGTACTTC | CASSKGTVGPYEQYF
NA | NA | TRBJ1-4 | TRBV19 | TGTGCCAGTAGTACTAAAGCACAGGGATTCAGAGAAAAACTGTTTTTT | CASSTKAQGFREKLFF
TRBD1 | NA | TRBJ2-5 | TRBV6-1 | TGTGCCAGCAGTGGGGCGAGGGACAGGTACCAAGAGACCCAGTACTTC | CASSGARDRYQETQYF
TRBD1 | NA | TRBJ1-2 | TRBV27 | TGTGCCAGCAGTCCCCGACAGGGCGGCTATGGCTACACCTTC | CASSPRQGGYGYTF
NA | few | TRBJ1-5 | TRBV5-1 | TGCGCCAGCAGCTTGGAGTCCGGTAGCAATCAGCCCCAGCATTTT | CASSLESGSNQPQHF
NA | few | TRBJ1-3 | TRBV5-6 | TGTGCCAGCAGCTTGCCTCCCCCGGGGGGAAACACCATATATTTT | CASSLPPPGGNTIYF
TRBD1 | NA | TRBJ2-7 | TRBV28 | TGTGCCAGCAGTTTGGTCGACAGGGGTGGCGACGAGCAGTACTTC | CASSLVDRGGDEQYF
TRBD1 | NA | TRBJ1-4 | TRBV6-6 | TGTGCCAGCAGTAGGGACAGATCTGAAAAACTGTTTTTT | CASSRDRSEKLFF